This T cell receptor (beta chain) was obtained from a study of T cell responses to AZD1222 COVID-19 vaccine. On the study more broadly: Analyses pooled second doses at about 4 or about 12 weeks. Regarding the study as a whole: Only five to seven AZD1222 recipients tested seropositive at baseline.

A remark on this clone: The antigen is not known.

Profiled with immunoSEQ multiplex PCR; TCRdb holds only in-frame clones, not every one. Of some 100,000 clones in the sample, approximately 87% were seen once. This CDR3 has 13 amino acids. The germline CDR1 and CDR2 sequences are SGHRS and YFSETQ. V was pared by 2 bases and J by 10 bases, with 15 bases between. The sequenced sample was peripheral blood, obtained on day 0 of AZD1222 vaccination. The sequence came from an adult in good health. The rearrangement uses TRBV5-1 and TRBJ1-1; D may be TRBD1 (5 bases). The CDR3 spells CASSLGTQGGAFF. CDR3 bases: TGCGCCAGCAGCTTAGGGACCCAAGGAGGAGCTTTCTTT.